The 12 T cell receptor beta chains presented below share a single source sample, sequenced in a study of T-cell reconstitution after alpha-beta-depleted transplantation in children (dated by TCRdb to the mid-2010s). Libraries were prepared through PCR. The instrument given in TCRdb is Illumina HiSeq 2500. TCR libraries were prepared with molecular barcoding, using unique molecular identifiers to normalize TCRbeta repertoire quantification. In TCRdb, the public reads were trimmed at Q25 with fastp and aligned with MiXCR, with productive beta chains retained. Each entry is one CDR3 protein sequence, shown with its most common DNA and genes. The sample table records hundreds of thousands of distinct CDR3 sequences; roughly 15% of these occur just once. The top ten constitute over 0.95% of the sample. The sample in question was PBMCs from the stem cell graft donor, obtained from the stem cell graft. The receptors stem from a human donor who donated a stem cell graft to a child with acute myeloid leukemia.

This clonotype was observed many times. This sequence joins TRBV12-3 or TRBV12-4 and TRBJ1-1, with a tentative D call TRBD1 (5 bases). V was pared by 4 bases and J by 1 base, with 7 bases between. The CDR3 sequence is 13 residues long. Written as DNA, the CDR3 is TGTGCCAGCAGTTACGGGACGAACACTGAAGCTTTCTTT. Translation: CASSYGTNTEAFF.

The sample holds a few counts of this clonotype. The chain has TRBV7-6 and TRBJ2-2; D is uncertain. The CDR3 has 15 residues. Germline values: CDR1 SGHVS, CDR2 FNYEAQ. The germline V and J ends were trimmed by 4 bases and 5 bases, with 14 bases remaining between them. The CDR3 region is CASSSGSKGTGELFF. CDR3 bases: TGTGCCAGCAGCTCTGGGTCTAAGGGAACCGGGGAGCTGTTTTTT.

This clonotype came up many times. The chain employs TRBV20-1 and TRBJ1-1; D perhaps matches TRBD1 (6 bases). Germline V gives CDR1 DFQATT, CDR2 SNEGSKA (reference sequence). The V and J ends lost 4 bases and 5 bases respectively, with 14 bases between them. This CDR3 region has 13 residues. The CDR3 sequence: CSATGTPGTEAFF. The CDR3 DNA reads TGCAGTGCTACTGGGACACCCGGGACTGAAGCTTTCTTT.

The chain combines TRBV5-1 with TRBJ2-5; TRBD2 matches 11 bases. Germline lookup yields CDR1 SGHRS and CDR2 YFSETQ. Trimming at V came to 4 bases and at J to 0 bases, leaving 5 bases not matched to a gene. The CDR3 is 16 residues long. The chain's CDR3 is CASSPGLAGDQETQYF. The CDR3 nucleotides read TGCGCCAGCAGCCCTGGACTAGCGGGTGACCAAGAGACCCAGTACTTC.

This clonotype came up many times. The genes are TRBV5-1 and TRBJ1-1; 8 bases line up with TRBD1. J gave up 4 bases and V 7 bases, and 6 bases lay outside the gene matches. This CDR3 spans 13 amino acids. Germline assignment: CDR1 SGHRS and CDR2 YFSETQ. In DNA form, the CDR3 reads TGCGCCAGCGTAATTGACAGGGGCACTGAAGCTTTCTTT. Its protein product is CASVIDRGTEAFF.

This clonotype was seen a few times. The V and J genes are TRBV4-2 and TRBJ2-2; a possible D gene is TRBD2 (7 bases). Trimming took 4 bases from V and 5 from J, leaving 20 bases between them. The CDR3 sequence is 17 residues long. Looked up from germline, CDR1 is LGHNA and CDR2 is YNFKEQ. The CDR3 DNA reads TGTGCCAGCAGCCCCGGAGGGGGGGGCGCGCTGACCGGGGAGCTGTTTTTT. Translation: CASSPGGGGALTGELFF.

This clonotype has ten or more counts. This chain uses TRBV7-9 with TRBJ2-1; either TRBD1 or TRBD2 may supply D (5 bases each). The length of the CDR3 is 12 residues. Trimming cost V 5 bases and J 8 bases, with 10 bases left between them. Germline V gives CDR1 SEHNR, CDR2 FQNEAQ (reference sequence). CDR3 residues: CASSGTGYEQFF. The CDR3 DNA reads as TGTGCCAGCAGCGGGACGGGGTATGAGCAGTTCTTC.

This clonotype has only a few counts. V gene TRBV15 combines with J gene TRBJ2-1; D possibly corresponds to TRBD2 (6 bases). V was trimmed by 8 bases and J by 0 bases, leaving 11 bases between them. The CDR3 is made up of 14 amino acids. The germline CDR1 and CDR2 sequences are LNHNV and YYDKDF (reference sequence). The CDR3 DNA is TGTGCCACCGGAGGGGTTAGCTCCTACAATGAGCAGTTCTTC. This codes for CATGGVSSYNEQFF.

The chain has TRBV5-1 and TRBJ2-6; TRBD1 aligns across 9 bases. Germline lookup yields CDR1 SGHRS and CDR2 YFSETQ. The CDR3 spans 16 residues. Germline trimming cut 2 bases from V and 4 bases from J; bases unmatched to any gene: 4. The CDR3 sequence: CASSFGTGSGANVLTF. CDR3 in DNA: TGCGCCAGCAGCTTCGGGACAGGGTCCGGGGCCAACGTCCTGACTTTC.

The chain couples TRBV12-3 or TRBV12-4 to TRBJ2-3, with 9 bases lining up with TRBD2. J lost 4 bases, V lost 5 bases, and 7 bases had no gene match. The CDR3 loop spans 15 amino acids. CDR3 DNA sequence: TGTGCCAGCAGTCCGGGACTAGCAGTCCCAGATACGCAGTATTTT. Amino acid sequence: CASSPGLAVPDTQYF.

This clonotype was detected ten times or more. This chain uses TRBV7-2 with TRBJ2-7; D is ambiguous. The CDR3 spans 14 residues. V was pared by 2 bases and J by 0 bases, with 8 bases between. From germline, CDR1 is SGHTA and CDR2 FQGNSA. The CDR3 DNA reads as TGTGCCAGCAGCTTAAGCCGCAGCTCCTACGAGCAGTACTTC. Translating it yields CASSLSRSSYEQYF.

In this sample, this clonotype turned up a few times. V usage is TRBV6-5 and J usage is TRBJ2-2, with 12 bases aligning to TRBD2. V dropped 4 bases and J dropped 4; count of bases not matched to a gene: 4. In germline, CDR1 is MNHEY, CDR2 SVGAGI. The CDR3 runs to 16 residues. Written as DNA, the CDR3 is TGTGCCAGCAGTTTCGGACTAGCGGGGAGCACCGGGGAGCTGTTTTTT. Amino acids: CASSFGLAGSTGELFF.